This passage covers 20 T cell receptor beta chains from one sample sequenced in a study of blood T cell repertoires in COVID-19. Here immunoSEQ multiplex PCR was the method, and the copy in TCRdb shows in-frame clones only, minus some. The sample holds 200,000 to 250,000 clones, roughly 90% seen once. Material: peripheral blood. The receptor source for this set is a woman aged 50 to 60 with acute or convalescent COVID-19.

This clone has a single count. The chain employs TRBV6-6 and TRBJ1-1; D perhaps matches TRBD1 (5 bases). The CDR3 has 14 amino acids. The V end lost 0 bases, the J end lost 1 base, and 6 bases lay between the germline ends. Per the germline V gene, CDR1 is MNHNY and CDR2 is SVGAGI (reference sequence). CDR3 in amino acids: CASSYSGGNTEAFF. CDR3 nucleotides: TGTGCCAGCAGTTACTCGGGGGGGAACACTGAAGCTTTCTTT.

V and J are TRBV6-5 and TRBJ1-6, with TRBD1 as a possible D gene (6 bases). The length of the CDR3 is 14 residues. In germline, CDR1 is MNHEY, CDR2 SVGAGI. V lost 5 bases and J lost 9, with 14 bases in between. The CDR3 region is CASSTGGLSSPLHF. CDR3 DNA sequence: TGTGCCAGCAGTACGGGGGGGCTAAGTTCACCCCTCCACTTT.

The V call is TRBV10-3, the J call TRBJ2-2, with 11 bases identical to TRBD2. Germline V gene data show CDR1 as ENHRY and CDR2 as SYGVKD. V dropped 3 bases and J dropped 1; count of bases not matched to a gene: 7. The CDR3 spans 18 residues. The CDR3 protein is CAISETSGGPLNTGELFF. The CDR3 region has the DNA TGTGCCATCAGTGAAACTAGCGGGGGTCCCTTGAACACCGGGGAGCTGTTTTTT.

The chain links TRBV7-2 to TRBJ1-4; D may be TRBD1 (6 bases). There are 15 residues in the CDR3. Per the germline V gene, CDR1 is SGHTA and CDR2 is FQGNSA. Trimming left V 5 bases short and J 0 bases short, with 10 bases between. Written as DNA, the CDR3 is TGTGCCAGCAGCCAGGGGCCTGCAACTAATGAAAAACTGTTTTTT. It translates to CASSQGPATNEKLFF.

This chain connects TRBV9 to TRBJ2-4; D gene uncertain. Trimming shortened V by 0 bases and J by 7 bases, and 8 bases separated the two germline ends. The CDR3 length is 13 residues. From germline, CDR1 is SGDLS and CDR2 YYNGEE. The CDR3: CASSVGSGNIQYF. DNA of the CDR3: TGTGCCAGCAGCGTAGGATCCGGGAACATTCAGTACTTC.

This sequence joins TRBV7-9 and TRBJ2-7, with a tentative D call TRBD1 (6 bases). The V gene lost 5 bases and the J gene lost 6 bases, with 14 bases spanning the gap. Germline values: CDR1 SEHNR, CDR2 FQNEAQ (reference sequence). This CDR3 spans 13 amino acids. CDR3 in DNA: TGTGCCAGCAGCACAGGGCAATCTGGCGAGCAGTACTTC. It specifies CASSTGQSGEQYF.

This rearrangement joins TRBV19 to TRBJ2-1, with a tentative D call TRBD1 (6 bases). Germline loops: CDR1 LNHDA, CDR2 SQIVND (reference sequence). This CDR3 is 13 amino acids long. Trimming shortened V by 6 bases and J by 5 bases, and 11 bases separated the two germline ends. CDR3: CASRVQGNNEQFF. In nucleotides, the CDR3 is TGTGCCAGTAGAGTACAGGGAAACAATGAGCAGTTCTTC.

The chain employs TRBV9 and TRBJ1-2; TRBD1 agrees at 8 bases. The CDR3 runs 14 residues. CDR1 SGDLS and CDR2 YYNGEE come from the germline V gene. Trimming cost V 3 bases and J 5 bases; bases outside gene matches: 6. The CDR3 sequence is CASSAADRGYGYTF. Written as DNA, the CDR3 is TGTGCCAGCAGCGCCGCTGACAGGGGTTATGGCTACACCTTC.

This clone has only one observation. The V gene is TRBV18, the J gene TRBJ2-7; 8 bases match TRBD1. V lost 6 bases to trimming and J lost 4 bases; unmatched junction nucleotides: 11. Germline V CDR1 and CDR2: KGHSH, LQKENI. The CDR3 consists of 15 residues. CDR3 region: CASSLGTGGNYEQYF. CDR3 DNA: TGTGCCAGCTCCCTCGGCACAGGGGGAAATTACGAGCAGTACTTC.

The V and J genes are TRBV7-9 and TRBJ2-5; D is unclear. The CDR3 is made up of 13 amino acids. The V end lost 5 bases, the J end lost 3 bases, and 10 bases lay between the germline ends. Germline V gene data show CDR1 as SEHNR and CDR2 as FQNEAQ (reference sequence). CDR3 sequence: CASSPPLEETQYF. The CDR3, as DNA: TGTGCCAGCAGCCCTCCCCTCGAAGAGACCCAGTACTTC.

The chain couples TRBV5-1 to TRBJ2-5; 7 nucleotides agree with TRBD2. Germline V gene data show CDR1 as SGHRS and CDR2 as YFSETQ. This CDR3 comprises 16 residues. V lost 2 bases to trimming and J lost 4 bases; unmatched junction nucleotides: 11. Here the CDR3 reads CASSLSSAGRGETQYF. The CDR3 region has the DNA TGCGCCAGCAGCTTATCCTCGGCGGGGAGGGGAGAGACCCAGTACTTC.

The rearrangement uses TRBV12-3 or TRBV12-4 and TRBJ1-2; D is ambiguous. The CDR3 extends over 13 amino acids. Trimming took 6 bases from V and 2 from J, leaving 10 bases between them. The CDR3 sequence is CASSIAGNYGYTF. For the CDR3, the DNA is TGTGCCAGCAGCATTGCGGGGAACTATGGCTACACCTTC.

The V gene is TRBV7-9, the J gene TRBJ1-2, with 9 bases identical to TRBD1. Trimming at V came to 7 bases and at J to 8 bases, leaving 8 bases not matched to a gene. CDR3 length: 13 residues. CDR1 and CDR2 from the germline V gene are SEHNR and FQNEAQ (reference sequence). CDR3 sequence: CASTTPTGGGYTF. The CDR3 DNA reads as TGTGCCAGCACCACTCCTACAGGGGGCGGCTACACCTTC. Drawing the rest from reference TRBV7-9 and TRBJ1-2, the complete variable domain is DTGVSQNPRHKITKRGQNVTFRCDPISEHNRLYWYRQTLGQGPEFLTYFQNEAQLEKSRLLSDRFSAERPKGSFSTLEIQRTEQGDSAMYLCASTTPTGGGYTFGSGTRLTVV.

The V gene is TRBV18, the J gene TRBJ1-2, with D possibly matching TRBD1 (5 bases). In germline, CDR1 is KGHSH, CDR2 LQKENI. The V gene lost 0 bases and the J gene lost 6 bases, with 14 bases spanning the gap. This CDR3 has 15 residues. The DNA for the CDR3 is TGTGCCAGCTCACCACCGGCGCAGGGCGTGGATGGCTACACCTTC. This encodes CASSPPAQGVDGYTF.

The chain uses TRBV7-9 and TRBJ2-1, with D perhaps TRBD1 (5 bases). Germline CDR1 is SEHNR and CDR2 is FQNEAQ (reference sequence). Trimming left V 4 bases short and J 0 bases short, with 10 bases between. This CDR3 is built from 15 residues. CDR3 coding DNA: TGTGCCAGCAGCTCACAGGAAAGCTCCTACAATGAGCAGTTCTTC. Amino acids: CASSSQESSYNEQFF.

The chain employs TRBV3-1 (or the pseudogene TRBV3-2) and TRBJ2-2, with D possibly TRBD2 on 5 matching bases. CDR3 length: 14 residues. Germline assignment: CDR1 LGHDT and CDR2 YNNKEL (reference sequence). V lost 6 bases, J lost 1 base, and 9 bases lay in between. CDR3 nucleotide sequence: TGTGCCAGCAGGGCCGGGGTGAACACCGGGGAGCTGTTTTTT. Its protein is CASRAGVNTGELFF.

The chain employs TRBV1 and TRBJ2-5; the table calls TRBD2, which could not be checked here. TRBV1 is noted as a pseudogene. This CDR3 region has 15 residues. For the CDR3, the DNA is TGCACCAGCCTGGGGGAGGGGGGAGGCCAAGAGACCCAGTACTTC. It codes for CTSLGEGGGQETQYF.

The chain uses TRBV6-5 and TRBJ1-6; a weak D match, TRBD1 (5 bases). Germline CDR1 is MNHEY and CDR2 is SVGAGI. The CDR3 totals 12 residues. Trimming took 8 bases from V and 8 from J, leaving 10 bases between them. CDR3 region: CASRSGDSPLHF. As DNA, the CDR3 is TGTGCCAGCCGGTCGGGGGATTCACCCCTCCACTTT.

V gene TRBV5-4 combines with J gene TRBJ2-7; D is perhaps TRBD2 (5 bases). The ends were cut back, 2 bases at V and 6 bases at J, with 12 bases in the middle. Germline V gene data show CDR1 as SGHNT and CDR2 as YYREEE (reference sequence). The CDR3 consists of 13 residues. CDR3 loop: CASSLLNEGEQYF. The CDR3 DNA reads TGTGCCAGCAGCTTACTCAACGAGGGCGAGCAGTACTTC.

V gene TRBV28 combines with J gene TRBJ2-1; no firm D call. V was clipped by 2 bases and J by 0 bases, with 5 bases between them. The germline gives CDR1 MDHEN, CDR2 SYDVKM. CDR3 length equals 14 residues. The CDR3 is CASSLVGSYNEQFF. CDR3 sequence (DNA): TGTGCCAGCAGTTTAGTCGGCTCCTACAATGAGCAGTTCTTC.